This is a list of T cell receptor beta chains from one sample in a study of T cell repertoires in cytomegalovirus infection. TCRdb called the reads again in MiXCR, with one record for every CDR3 protein. The sample shows a few hundred thousand distinct CDR3 sequences, 8% to 9.5% of them seen only once. The sequenced material came from PBMCs. These receptors all come from a human donor in good health (CMV status not recorded). Some clones in this sample may be carry-over from other donors' samples. Each CDR3 is given with its conserved first and last residue. Each record gives: V gene, J gene, CDR3 protein.

TRBV24-1,TRBJ2-1,CATSDKPGNEQFF
TRBV7-9,TRBJ1-1,CASSLQGPYTEAFF
TRBV7-2,TRBJ1-4,CASSLMFATNEKLFF
TRBV12-3/TRBV12-4,TRBJ2-1,CASIQTGGRNEQFF
TRBV25-1,TRBJ1-4,CASSDPRAGGGEKLFF
TRBV11-2,TRBJ2-3,CASSSPRWASGTGDTQYF
TRBV2,TRBJ2-1,CASSESRTVPLYNEQFF
TRBV10-3,TRBJ2-7,CAISRARGSYEQYF
TRBV5-5,TRBJ1-5,CASSSTGYSNQPQHF
TRBV6-6,TRBJ1-1,CASSRDGARAEAFF
TRBV12-3/TRBV12-4,TRBJ1-5,CASSWGGSNQPQHF
TRBV20-1,TRBJ2-3,CSASSPYRGDTQYF
TRBV7-2,TRBJ2-4,CASSLEPGEAKNIQYF
TRBV24-1,TRBJ2-2,CATSDLKTWNTGELFF
TRBV7-6,TRBJ2-7,CASSLWDKSSYEQYF
TRBV7-2,TRBJ1-4,CASSLTGTSTNEKLFF
TRBV6-5,TRBJ1-2,CASSYRPRNYGYTF
TRBV7-2,TRBJ2-1,CASTNGGLAGGDEQFF
TRBV7-6,TRBJ2-1,CASSGTGDYNEQFF
TRBV7-9,TRBJ1-2,CASSTRTGSNYGYTF
TRBV20-1,TRBJ1-6,CSARDFGGGAANSPLHF
TRBV25-1,TRBJ2-3,CASSLGSLTDTQYF
TRBV7-2,TRBJ2-7,CASSLAGTSYEQYF
TRBV12-3/TRBV12-4,TRBJ1-5,CASSFEEGNQPQHF
TRBV24-1,TRBJ1-1,CATDAGKEVRAFF
TRBV7-6,TRBJ1-5,CASSLNGQSNQPQHF
TRBV12-3/TRBV12-4,TRBJ2-1,CASTLVPTPYNEQFF
TRBV6-2/TRBV6-3,TRBJ2-1,CASSWISGELINEQFF
TRBV5-1,TRBJ2-1,CASSLESGLSNEQFF
TRBV20-1,TRBJ2-7,CSANGPAGASSYEQYF
TRBV2,TRBJ2-2,CASSEMLGELFF
TRBV4-3,TRBJ2-3,CASSQLAGGLGDTQYF
TRBV27,TRBJ1-6,CASSLTVPGQGTSYNSPLHF
TRBV18,TRBJ2-5,CASSPSGFAQTQYF
TRBV7-9,TRBJ2-4,CASSLAHGGLVTFQYF
TRBV7-3,TRBJ1-1,CASSSTGPTSEAFF
TRBV20-1,TRBJ1-3,CSAPLQSGTGNTIYF
TRBV7-6,TRBJ1-4,CASSLDPARNEKLFF
TRBV6-2/TRBV6-3,TRBJ1-5,CASRDWAGGNQPQHF
TRBV19,TRBJ2-1,CASSIKYEQFF
TRBV9,TRBJ2-2,CASSVISSRGPGELFF
TRBV25-1,TRBJ1-4,CASSNPRGFNEKLFF
TRBV7-7,TRBJ2-2,CASSPGTGGTGELFF
TRBV20-1,TRBJ2-2,CSAAPMGGTGTNTGELFF
TRBV7-9,TRBJ2-1,CASSATLGGWVDEQFF